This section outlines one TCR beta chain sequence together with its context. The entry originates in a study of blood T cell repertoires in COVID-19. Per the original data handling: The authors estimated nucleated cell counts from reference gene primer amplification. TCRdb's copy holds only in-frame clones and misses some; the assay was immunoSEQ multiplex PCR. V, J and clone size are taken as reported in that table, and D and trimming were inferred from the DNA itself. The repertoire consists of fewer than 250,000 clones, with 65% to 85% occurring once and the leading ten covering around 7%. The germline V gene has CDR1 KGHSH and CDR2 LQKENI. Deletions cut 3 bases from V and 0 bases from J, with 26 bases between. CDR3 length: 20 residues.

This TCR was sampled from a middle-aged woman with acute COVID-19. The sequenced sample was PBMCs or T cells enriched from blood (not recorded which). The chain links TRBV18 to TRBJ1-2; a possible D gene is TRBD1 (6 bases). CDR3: CASSPFTPRDTSFTNYGYTF. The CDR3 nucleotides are TGTGCCAGCTCACCTTTCACTCCTCGGGACACTTCCTTCACTAACTATGGCTACACCTTC. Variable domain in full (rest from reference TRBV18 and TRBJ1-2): NAGVMQNPRHLVRRRGQEARLRCSPMKGHSHVYWYRQLPEEGLKFMVYLQKENIIDESGMPKERFSAEFPKEGPSILRIQQVVRGDSAAYFCASSPFTPRDTSFTNYGYTFGSGTRLTVV.